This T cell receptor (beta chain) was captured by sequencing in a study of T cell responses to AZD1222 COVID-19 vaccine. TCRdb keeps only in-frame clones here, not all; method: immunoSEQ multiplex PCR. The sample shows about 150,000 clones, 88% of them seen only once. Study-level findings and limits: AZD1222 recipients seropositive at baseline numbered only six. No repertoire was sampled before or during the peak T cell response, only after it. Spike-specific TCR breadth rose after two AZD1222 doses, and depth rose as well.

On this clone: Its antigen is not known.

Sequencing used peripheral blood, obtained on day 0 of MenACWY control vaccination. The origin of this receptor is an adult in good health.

DNA of the CDR3: TGTGCCAGCACAGGGGGGCTTGGGGCCAACGTCCTGACTTTC. It codes for CASTGGLGANVLTF. This chain joins TRBV28 and TRBJ2-6, with D possibly being TRBD1 (7 bases). V shed 7 bases and J shed 3 bases, with 10 bases lying between them. Germline values: CDR1 MDHEN, CDR2 SYDVKM. This CDR3 has 14 residues.